These 17 T cell receptor beta chains were all obtained from the same sample, sequenced in a study of blood T cells in healthy people across ages. With a J-beta primer mix and a sample-barcoded 5' primer, a second PCR ran roughly 6 to 11 cycles. TCRdb called the 5' RACE reads again in MiXCR, with one record for every CDR3 protein. This table has some 1.7 million distinct CDR3 sequences, roughly 27% appearing once. The sequencing sample was made of blood. The receptors come from a woman in her twenties or thirties in good health.

The V gene is TRBV20-1, the J gene TRBJ1-1, with D perhaps matching TRBD1 (6 bases). V gave up 3 bases and J gave up 5 bases, with 13 bases separating them. The CDR3 extends over 13 amino acids. Germline V CDR1 and CDR2: DFQATT, SNEGSKA (reference sequence). CDR3 loop: CSARYRASTEAFF. CDR3 nucleotide sequence: TGCAGTGCTAGGTACAGGGCTTCGACTGAAGCTTTCTTT.

This clonotype has a count of ten or more. The genes are TRBV20-1 and TRBJ2-7; possibly TRBD2 for D (5 bases). Germline assignment: CDR1 DFQATT and CDR2 SNEGSKA (reference sequence). V gave up 3 bases and J gave up 3 bases, with 9 bases separating them. The CDR3 contains 12 residues. The DNA for the CDR3 is TGCAGTGCTAGGGGGAGCTACTACGAGCAGTACTTC. This sequence encodes CSARGSYYEQYF.

The CDR3 coding sequence is TGCGCCAGCAGTGAGGGTAGGCGCCCCTACAATGAGCAGTTCTTC. Amino acids: CASSEGRRPYNEQFF. V is TRBV10-2 and J is TRBJ2-1; no definite D call. V was pared by 2 bases and J by 2 bases, with 10 bases between. CDR1 and CDR2 from the germline V gene are WSHSY and SAAADI. This CDR3 is built from 15 residues.

Details on this clonotype: A read error may produce the germline difference seen at one junction end. The chain has TRBV4-2 and TRBJ2-1, with D possibly matching TRBD1 (6 bases). Germline V gives CDR1 LGHNA, CDR2 YNFKEQ. CDR3 length: 14 residues. As DNA, the CDR3 is TGTGCCAGCAGCCACTCACCAGGGGTCAATAAGCAGTTCTTC. It codes for CASSHSPGVNKQFF.

The sample holds many counts of this clonotype. A clone one base away is much larger, so this may be a read error. Here the CDR3 reads CASRVTDTQYF. The CDR3 DNA reads TGTGCCAGCAGGGTCACAGATACGCAGTATTTT. The J gene is TRBJ2-3, the V gene TRBV12-3 or TRBV12-4; D unresolved. This CDR3 has 11 amino acids. Trimming cost V 6 bases and J 2 bases, with 3 bases left between them.

This clonotype has ten or more counts. The V gene is TRBV12-3 or TRBV12-4, the J gene TRBJ2-3; D is unresolved. The ends were cut back, 4 bases at V and 2 bases at J, with 7 bases in the middle. The CDR3 runs 13 residues. The CDR3 sequence: CASSWGYTDTQYF. CDR3 DNA sequence: TGTGCCAGCAGTTGGGGTTACACAGATACGCAGTATTTT.

The table lists this clonotype with many counts. The chain combines TRBV20-1 with TRBJ2-1; 7 bases line up with TRBD2. The V gene's germline CDR1 is DFQATT and CDR2 SNEGSKA (reference sequence). The V and J ends lost 0 bases and 6 bases, in that order; junction bases with no gene match: 8. The CDR3 is 15 residues long. The CDR3 here is CSARDSGTPGNEQFF. CDR3 in DNA: TGCAGTGCTAGAGACAGCGGGACCCCAGGCAATGAGCAGTTCTTC.

This clonotype occurred a few times. The V gene is TRBV5-1, the J gene TRBJ2-2; maybe TRBD1 (6 bases). Germline assignment: CDR1 SGHRS and CDR2 YFSETQ. The CDR3 is 14 amino acids. V lost 0 bases and J 5 bases, leaving 8 bases between the germline ends. The CDR3 spells CASSLAGTTGELFF. As DNA, the CDR3 is TGCGCCAGCAGCTTGGCGGGGACAACCGGGGAGCTGTTTTTT.

In this sample, this clonotype turned up many times. The rearrangement joins TRBV29-1 to TRBJ2-7, with D maybe TRBD1 (5 bases). The CDR3 runs 13 residues. Germline V gene lookup returns CDR1 SQVTM and CDR2 ANQGSEA. The V end was cut by 0 bases, the J end by 4 bases, with 10 bases between. CDR3 DNA: TGCAGCGTTGAAGACAGGGATAAGTACGAGCAGTACTTC. This gives the protein CSVEDRDKYEQYF.

The chain joins TRBV4-1 to TRBJ1-5, with D unresolved. CDR1 and CDR2 (germline): MGHRA, YSYEKL. The V gene lost 0 bases and the J gene lost 7 bases, with 13 bases spanning the gap. The CDR3 consists of 15 residues. CDR3 protein: CASSQDRTYGQPQHF. CDR3 DNA sequence: TGCGCCAGCAGCCAAGATCGGACGTATGGGCAGCCCCAGCATTTT.

The chain carries TRBV11-2 and TRBJ2-1; 10 positions match TRBD2. Germline values: CDR1 SGHAT, CDR2 FQNNGV. V trimming: 8 bases; J trimming: 15 bases; junction bases outside the gene matches: 10. The length of the CDR3 is 12 residues. CDR3 nucleotide sequence: TGTGCCAGCCAGAGCGGGGGGGTTCGGACGTTCTTC. It translates to CASQSGGVRTFF. Supplemented by reference TRBV11-2 and TRBJ2-1, the full variable domain reads EAGVAQSPRYKIIEKRQSVAFWCNPISGHATLYWYQQILGQGPKLLIQFQNNGVVDDSQLPKDRFSAERLKGVDSTLKIQPAKLEDSAVYLCASQSGGVRTFFGPGTRLTVL.

With respect to this clonotype: This could be a read error, since a much larger clone is one nucleotide away. Likely a read error: the CDR3 ends without its conserved phenylalanine or tryptophan. The J gene is TRBJ2-1, the V gene TRBV5-4; D is tentatively TRBD1 or TRBD2 (5 bases each). This CDR3 spans 15 amino acids. With 3 bases removed from V and 0 bases from J, the gap between germline ends came to 10 bases. Germline V gene lookup returns CDR1 SGHNT and CDR2 YYREEE (reference sequence). The CDR3 region has the DNA TGTGCCAGCAGCTCTCCGGGGCGCTCCTACAATGAGCAGTTCCTC. Amino acids: CASSSPGRSYNEQFL.

About this clonotype: A read error is possible here, since a much larger clone lies one base away. The chain links TRBV10-2 to TRBJ2-7; 8 bases map to TRBD2. Germline CDR1 is WSHSY and CDR2 is SAAADI. V was clipped by 6 bases and J by 7 bases; unmatched bases: 14. This CDR3 spans 15 amino acids. The CDR3 DNA reads TGCGCCAGCAGGGCTACTAGCGGAGGGGGGAATGAGCAGTACTTC. Protein product: CASRATSGGGNEQYF.

Many counts were recorded for this clonotype. This chain links TRBV20-1 with TRBJ2-3; TRBD2 matches 11 bases. This CDR3 comprises 14 residues. The V gene end was trimmed by 7 bases and the J gene end by 4 bases; junction bases not matched to a gene: 7. Germline assignment: CDR1 DFQATT and CDR2 SNEGSKA (reference sequence). The CDR3 region has the DNA TGCAGTGTCCTAGCGGGGGGAGTCGCAGATACGCAGTATTTT. This encodes CSVLAGGVADTQYF.

This clonotype was found a few times. The rearrangement uses TRBV28 and TRBJ2-7; tentatively, D is TRBD1 (5 bases). Between the trimmed V and J ends, which lost 3 bases and 6 bases, there was a span of 15 bases. Germline V gene lookup returns CDR1 MDHEN and CDR2 SYDVKM. The CDR3 extends over 14 amino acids. The CDR3 DNA reads as TGTGCCAGCAGTTTGGGCAAGGGGCGATCCGAGCAGTACTTC. Translating it yields CASSLGKGRSEQYF.

With respect to this clonotype: This may stem from a read error, because a much larger clone lies one nucleotide away. The J gene is TRBJ2-2, the V gene TRBV5-1; TRBD1 aligns across 7 bases. This CDR3 comprises 15 residues. Germline CDR1 SGHRS, CDR2 YFSETQ. V shed 4 bases and J 2 bases; nucleotides not matched to a gene: 5. The CDR3 loop reads CASSAGQDNTGELFF. The CDR3, as DNA: TGCGCCAGCAGCGCCGGACAGGATAACACCGGGGAGCTGTTTTTT.

The chain recombines TRBV12-3 or TRBV12-4 with TRBJ2-1; 7 bases map to TRBD2. V shed 3 bases and J 8 bases; nucleotides not matched to a gene: 7. The CDR3 sequence is 14 residues long. The CDR3 DNA is TGTGCCAGCAGTTTTAGCGGGTCCTGGGATGAGCAGTTCTTC. Its protein is CASSFSGSWDEQFF.